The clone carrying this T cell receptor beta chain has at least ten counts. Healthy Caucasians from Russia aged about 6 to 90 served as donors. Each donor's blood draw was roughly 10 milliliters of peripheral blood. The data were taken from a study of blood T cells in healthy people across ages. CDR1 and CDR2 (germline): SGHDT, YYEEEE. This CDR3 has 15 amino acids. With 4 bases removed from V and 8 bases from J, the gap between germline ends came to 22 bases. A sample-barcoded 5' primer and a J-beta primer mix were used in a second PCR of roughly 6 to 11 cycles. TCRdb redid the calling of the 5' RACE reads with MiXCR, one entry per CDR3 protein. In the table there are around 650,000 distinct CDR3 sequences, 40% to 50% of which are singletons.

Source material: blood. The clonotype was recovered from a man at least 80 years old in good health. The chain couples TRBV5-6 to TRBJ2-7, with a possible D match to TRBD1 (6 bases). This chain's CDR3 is CASSLGARTATKQYF. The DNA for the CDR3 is TGTGCCAGCAGCCTCGGGGCCAGGACAGCTACGAAGCAGTACTTC.